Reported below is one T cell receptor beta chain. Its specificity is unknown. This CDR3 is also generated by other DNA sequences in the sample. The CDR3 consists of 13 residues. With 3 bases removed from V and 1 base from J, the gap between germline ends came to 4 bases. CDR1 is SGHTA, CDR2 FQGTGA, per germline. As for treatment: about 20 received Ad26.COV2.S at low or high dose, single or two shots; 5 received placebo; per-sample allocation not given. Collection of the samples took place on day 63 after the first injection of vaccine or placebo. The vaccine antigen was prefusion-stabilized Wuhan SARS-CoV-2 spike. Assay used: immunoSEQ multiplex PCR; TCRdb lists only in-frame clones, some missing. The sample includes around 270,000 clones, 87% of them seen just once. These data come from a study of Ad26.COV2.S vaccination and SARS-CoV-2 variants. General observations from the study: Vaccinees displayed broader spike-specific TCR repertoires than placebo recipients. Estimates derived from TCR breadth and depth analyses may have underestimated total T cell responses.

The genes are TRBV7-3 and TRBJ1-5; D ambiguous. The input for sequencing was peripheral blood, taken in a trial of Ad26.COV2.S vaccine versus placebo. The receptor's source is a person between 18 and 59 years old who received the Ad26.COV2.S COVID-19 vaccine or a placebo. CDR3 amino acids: CASSLDSNQPQHF. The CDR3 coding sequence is TGTGCCAGCAGCTTGGACAGCAATCAGCCCCAGCATTTT.